This T cell receptor (beta chain) derives from a study of identical twins. This CDR3 comprises 16 residues. V was trimmed by 5 bases and J by 6 bases, leaving 20 bases between them. Germline lookup yields CDR1 SGHTA and CDR2 FQGNSA. Every one of the donors was a healthy Caucasian. TCRdb reanalysed the 5' RACE reads using MiXCR and keeps one entry per CDR3 protein. This table has more than 350,000 distinct CDR3 sequences, approximately 10% appearing once. Study findings and constraints: For zero-insertion analyses, partial confounding could come from invariant MAIT and iNKT cells. Sequences that were out-of-frame, alpha and twin-shared displayed an excess of low generation probability. Twins' excess sharing was less marked for out-of-frame beta sequences.

This clonotype has at least ten counts. No antigen is known for it. Sample: naive T cells sorted from blood. The chain links TRBV7-2 to TRBJ2-1; D might be TRBD1 or TRBD2, each matching 6 bases. The sequence derives from a woman aged 45-65 years in good health. The CDR3 spells CASSQVGGHVGNEQFF. DNA for the CDR3: TGTGCCAGCAGCCAAGTAGGGGGGCATGTAGGCAATGAGCAGTTCTTC. Together with reference TRBV7-2 and TRBJ2-1, the CDR3 gives the full variable domain: GAGVSQSPSNKVTEKGKDVELRCDPISGHTALYWYRQSLGQGLEFLIYFQGNSAPDKSGLPSDRFSAERTGGSVSTLTIQRTQQEDSAVYLCASSQVGGHVGNEQFFGPGTRLTVL.